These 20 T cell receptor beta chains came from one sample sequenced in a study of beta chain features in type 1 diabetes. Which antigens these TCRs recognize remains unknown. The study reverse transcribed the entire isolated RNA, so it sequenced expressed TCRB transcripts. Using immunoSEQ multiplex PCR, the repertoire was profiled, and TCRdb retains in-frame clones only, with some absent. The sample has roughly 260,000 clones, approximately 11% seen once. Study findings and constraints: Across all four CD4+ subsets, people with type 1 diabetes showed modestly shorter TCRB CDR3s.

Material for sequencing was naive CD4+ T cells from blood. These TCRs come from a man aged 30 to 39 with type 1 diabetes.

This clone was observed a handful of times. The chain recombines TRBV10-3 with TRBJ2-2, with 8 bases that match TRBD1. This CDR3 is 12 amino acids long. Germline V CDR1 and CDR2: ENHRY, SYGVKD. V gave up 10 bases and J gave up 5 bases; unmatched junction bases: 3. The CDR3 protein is CATGTGTGELFF. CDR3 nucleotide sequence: TGTGCCACGGGGACAGGAACCGGGGAGCTGTTTTTT.

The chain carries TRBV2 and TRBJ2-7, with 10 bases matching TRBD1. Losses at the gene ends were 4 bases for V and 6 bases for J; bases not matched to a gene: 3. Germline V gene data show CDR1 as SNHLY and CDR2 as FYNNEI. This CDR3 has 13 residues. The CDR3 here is CASSVDRGREQYF. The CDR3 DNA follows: TGTGCCAGCAGTGTCGACAGGGGGCGCGAGCAGTACTTC.

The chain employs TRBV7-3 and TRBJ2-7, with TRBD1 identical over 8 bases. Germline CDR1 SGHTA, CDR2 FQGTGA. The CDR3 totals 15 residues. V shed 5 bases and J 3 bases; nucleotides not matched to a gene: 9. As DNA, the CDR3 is TGTGCCAGCAGCCTCCTCCCGGGACAGGACTACGAGCAGTACTTC. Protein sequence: CASSLLPGQDYEQYF.

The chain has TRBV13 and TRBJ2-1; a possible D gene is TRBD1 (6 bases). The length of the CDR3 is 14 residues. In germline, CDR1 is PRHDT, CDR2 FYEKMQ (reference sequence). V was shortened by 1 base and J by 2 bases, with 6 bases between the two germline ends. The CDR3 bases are TGTGCCAGCAGCTTAGACAGGGCCTACAATGAGCAGTTCTTC. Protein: CASSLDRAYNEQFF.

CDR3 region: CASSRENRDRGGYTF. For the CDR3, the DNA is TGTGCCAGCAGCCGTGAGAACCGGGACAGGGGCGGCTACACCTTC. This chain links TRBV4-2 with TRBJ1-2, with TRBD1 identical over 10 bases. V gave up 4 bases and J gave up 8 bases; unmatched junction bases: 10. The CDR3 runs 15 residues. Looked up from germline, CDR1 is LGHNA and CDR2 is YNFKEQ.

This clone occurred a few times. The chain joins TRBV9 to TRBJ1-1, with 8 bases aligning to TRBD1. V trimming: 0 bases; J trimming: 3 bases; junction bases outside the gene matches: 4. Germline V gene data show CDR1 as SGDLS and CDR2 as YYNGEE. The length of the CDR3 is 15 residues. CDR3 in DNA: TGTGCCAGCAGCGTAGTTCAGACAGGGGACACTGAAGCTTTCTTT. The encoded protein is CASSVVQTGDTEAFF.

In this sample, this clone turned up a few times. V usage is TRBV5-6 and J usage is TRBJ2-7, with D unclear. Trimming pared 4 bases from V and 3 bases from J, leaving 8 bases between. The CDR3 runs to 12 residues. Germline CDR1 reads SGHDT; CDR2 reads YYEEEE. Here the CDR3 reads CASSTVFYEQYF. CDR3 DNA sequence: TGTGCCAGCAGCACTGTCTTCTACGAGCAGTACTTC.

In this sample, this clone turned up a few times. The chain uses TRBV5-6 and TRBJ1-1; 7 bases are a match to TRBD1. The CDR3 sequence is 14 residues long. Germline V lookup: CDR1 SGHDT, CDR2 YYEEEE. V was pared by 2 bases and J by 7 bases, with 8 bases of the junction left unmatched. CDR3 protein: CASSLDRVGNEAFF. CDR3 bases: TGTGCCAGCAGCTTAGACAGGGTGGGCAATGAAGCTTTCTTT.

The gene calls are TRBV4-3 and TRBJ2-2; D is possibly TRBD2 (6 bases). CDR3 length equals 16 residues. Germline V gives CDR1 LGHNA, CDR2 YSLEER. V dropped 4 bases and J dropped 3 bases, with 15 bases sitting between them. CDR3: CASSPRGFSDTGELFF. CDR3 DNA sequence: TGCGCCAGCAGCCCGCGGGGTTTTTCGGACACCGGGGAGCTGTTTTTT.

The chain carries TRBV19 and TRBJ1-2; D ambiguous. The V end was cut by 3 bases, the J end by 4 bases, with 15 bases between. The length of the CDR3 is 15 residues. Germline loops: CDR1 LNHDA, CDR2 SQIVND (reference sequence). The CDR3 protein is CASSMRQYGSYGYTF. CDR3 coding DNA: TGTGCCAGTAGTATGAGGCAGTACGGGAGCTATGGCTACACCTTC.

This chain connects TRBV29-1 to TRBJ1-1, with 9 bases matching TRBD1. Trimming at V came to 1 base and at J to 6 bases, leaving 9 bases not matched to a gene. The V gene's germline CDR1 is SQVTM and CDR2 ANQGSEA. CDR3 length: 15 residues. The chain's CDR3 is CSVEGARDREAEAFF. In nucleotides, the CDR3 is TGCAGCGTTGAAGGCGCCCGGGACAGGGAGGCTGAAGCTTTCTTT.

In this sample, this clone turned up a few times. CDR3 in amino acids: CASSRQGANKQYF. The CDR3 DNA sequence: TGTGCCAGCAGCCGACAGGGGGCGAATAAGCAGTACTTC. V and J are TRBV7-2 and TRBJ2-7; 10 nucleotides line up with TRBD1. Looked up from germline, CDR1 is SGHTA and CDR2 is FQGNSA. V shed 5 bases and J 8 bases; nucleotides not matched to a gene: 6. The CDR3 contains 13 residues.

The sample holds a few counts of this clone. This CDR3 reads CASSLLAGSTYEQYF. CDR3 in DNA: TGCGCCAGCAGCTTACTAGCGGGGTCGACCTACGAGCAGTACTTC. The chain recombines TRBV5-1 with TRBJ2-7, with 10 bases aligning to TRBD2. CDR3 length: 15 residues. V shed 2 bases, J shed 2 bases, and the junction held 4 bases outside the gene matches. Looked up from germline, CDR1 is SGHRS and CDR2 is YFSETQ. The full variable domain, in which reference TRBV5-1 and TRBJ2-7 provide the parts outside the CDR3, is KAGVTQTPRYLIKTRGQQVTLSCSPISGHRSVSWYQQTPGQGLQFLFEYFSETQRNKGNFPGRFSGRQFSNSRSEMNVSTLELGDSALYLCASSLLAGSTYEQYFGPGTRLTVT.

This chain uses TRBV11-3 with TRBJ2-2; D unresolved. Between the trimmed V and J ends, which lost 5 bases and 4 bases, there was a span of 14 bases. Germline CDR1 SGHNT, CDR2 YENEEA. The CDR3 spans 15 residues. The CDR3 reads CASSTVSGPTGELFF. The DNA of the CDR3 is TGTGCCAGCAGCACCGTCTCAGGCCCCACCGGGGAGCTGTTTTTT.

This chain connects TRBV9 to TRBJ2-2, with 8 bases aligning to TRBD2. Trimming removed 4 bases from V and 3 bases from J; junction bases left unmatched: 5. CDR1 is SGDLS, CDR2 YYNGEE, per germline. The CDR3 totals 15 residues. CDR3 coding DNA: TGTGCCAGCAGCAACCGGGGGGGCGACACCGGGGAGCTGTTTTTT. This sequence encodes CASSNRGGDTGELFF.

The CDR3: CASNRVGAPLHF. Here the CDR3 DNA reads TGTGCCAGCAACAGGGTCGGGGCACCCCTCCACTTT. The chain combines TRBV25-1 with TRBJ1-6, with D maybe TRBD1 (6 bases). Germline CDR1 reads MGHDK; CDR2 reads SYGVNS. The CDR3 is 12 amino acids. Trimming took off 7 bases at V and 11 bases at J, with 12 bases between the two ends.

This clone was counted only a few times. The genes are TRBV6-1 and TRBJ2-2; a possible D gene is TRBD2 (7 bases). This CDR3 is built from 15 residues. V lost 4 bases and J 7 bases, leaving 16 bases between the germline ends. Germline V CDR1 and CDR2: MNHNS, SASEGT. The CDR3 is CASSVAGASGGELFF. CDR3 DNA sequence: TGTGCCAGCAGTGTTGCGGGGGCATCAGGCGGGGAGCTGTTTTTT.

The CDR3 nucleotides read TGTGCCAGTAGTATAACACGGGGGACTGAAGCTTTCTTT. Its translation: CASSITRGTEAFF. The gene calls are TRBV19 and TRBJ1-1, with TRBD1 as a possible D gene (5 bases). The CDR3 covers 13 residues. V was trimmed by 2 bases and J by 5 bases, leaving 9 bases between them. CDR1 and CDR2 (germline): LNHDA, SQIVND (reference sequence).

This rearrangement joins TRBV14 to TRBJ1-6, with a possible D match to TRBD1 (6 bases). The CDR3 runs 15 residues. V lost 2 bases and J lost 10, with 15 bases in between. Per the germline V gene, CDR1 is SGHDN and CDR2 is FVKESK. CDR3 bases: TGTGCCAGCAGCCAAATTGCAGGGGTTGAATCACCCCTCCACTTT. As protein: CASSQIAGVESPLHF.

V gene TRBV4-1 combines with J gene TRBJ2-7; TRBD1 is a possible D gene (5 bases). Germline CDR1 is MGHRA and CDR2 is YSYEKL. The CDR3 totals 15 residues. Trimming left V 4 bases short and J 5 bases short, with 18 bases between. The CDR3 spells CASSPRRQGSDEQYF. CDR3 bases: TGCGCCAGCAGCCCGAGGCGGCAGGGCAGCGACGAGCAGTACTTC.